The text below deals with one TCR beta chain. This clone has just a few counts. The antigen it recognizes is unknown. The record has no base qualities; no much larger clone is one base away. All of the isolated RNA was reverse transcribed with the High Capacity cDNA Reverse Transcription Kit, so expressed TCRB transcripts were sequenced. Deep immunoSEQ sequencing was performed on naive, central memory and regulatory T cell samples, with an average of roughly 3.3 million total reads per sample. After sorted cells were lysed in RLT buffer, RNA was extracted with DNase-treated RNeasy Micro or Mini kits, with the choice depending on cell number. Each cell subset was processed on its own to prevent cross-contamination, while patient and healthy donor samples were processed together. The immunoSEQ multiplex PCR was used to amplify TCRB sequences from cDNA, generating 87-bp fragments that spanned the CDR3 region. Sequencing of the amplicons was done on the Illumina HiSeq platform. On the authors' methods: PCR bias was corrected computationally using synthetic template baselines, and reads within Hamming distance 2 were collapsed, with unmergeable singletons discarded. Reads were aligned to IMGT to assign V, D and J genes, CDR3 length, and insertions or deletions at six rearrangement sites. Within each subset, clonotype counts were normalized to the number of sorted cells before true diversity and Gini coefficients were calculated with the tcR R package. The overlap coefficient, calculated on TCRB nucleotide sequences, was used to quantify repertoire sharing. Out-of-frame TCRB sequences from naive cells were analyzed as a proxy for the pre-selection repertoire. TCRdb limited this immuneACCESS table to in-frame rearrangements with V and J called. A share of clones is missing; checked studies link under half to unresolved V genes, and the rest is unexplained. V and J calls and clone size are as listed in that table; D and trimming were resolved from the DNA. The sample contains 350,000 to 450,000 clones, over 9.5% of them found a single time. The ten top clones hold approximately 0.01% of the sample.

The data belong to a study of beta chain features in type 1 diabetes (dated by TCRdb to between 2018 and 2020). The study in broad terms: No differences in mean age, gender distribution, total cell number or subset yield were found between patients and healthy donors. Across all samples, 107,917,701 sorted cells were examined, and cell number per subset correlated strongly with RNA yield. In the study, recently diagnosed type 1 diabetes patients and matched healthy donors were compared on the TCRB repertoires of their sorted circulating CD4+ T cell subsets. Regulatory and stem cell-like memory subsets were obtained from only 8 patients and about 8 healthy donors, while naive and central memory subsets were obtained from all 30 or so donors.

What the authors observed across the whole study: PCR might favor shorter templates, but patient and control samples were amplified and corrected together, so any skew would affect both groups equally. A moderate but significant shortening of TCRB CDR3 length was observed in type 1 diabetes patients in all four CD4+ subsets. Because cDNA rather than genomic DNA was sequenced, highly expressing activated cells could have been over-represented, although no difference in activation and CD3 levels was found between groups. HLA sub-analyses involved small numbers of individuals, so any influence of HLA type on TCRB rearrangement remained unresolved. At VDJ recombination sites, type 1 diabetes patients had fewer insertions and more deleted nucleotides, which implies abnormalities in thymic rearrangement. Naive, central memory and regulatory TCRB repertoires appeared more similar among patients than among healthy donors.

Each donor gave one peripheral blood draw, roughly 0.11 L on average, collected into heparinised tubes. A BD FACSAria II was used to sort naive, central memory, regulatory and stem cell-like memory CD4+ T cells with a panel that included CD45RO, CCR7, CD25, CD127, CD95 and CD27. Purity was above 98% for every sorted population. PBMCs were isolated right away by Lymphoprep density gradient centrifugation and were stained directly, without culture. So that batch effects would be minimized, each experiment stained and sorted samples in pairs, pairing one healthy donor with one patient. V is clipped by 1 base and J by 5 bases, and the sequence between their germline boundaries is 3 bases long. From the cysteine through the phenylalanine, the CDR3 covers 12 amino acids. CDR3 DNA is the only sequence kept; it has 36 bases, read in frame from the first base. The CDR1 and CDR2 encoded by the germline V gene (reference sequence) are SEHNR and FQNEAQ.

The chain is made from TRBV7-9 and TRBJ1-5; the D gene is not confidently resolved. The sample comprised naive CD4+ T cells from blood. Interpreted using the paper, the cell subset or site label stands for: true naive CD4+ T cells. The receptor was isolated from a woman aged 18-30 years with type 1 diabetes. CDR3 reads: CASSLGDQPQHF. The DNA sequence is TGTGCCAGCAGCTTAGGAGATCAGCCCCAGCATTTT.